Listed below are T cell receptor beta chains from one sample, sequenced in a study of blood T cell repertoires in COVID-19. Method: immunoSEQ multiplex PCR; TCRdb's copy keeps in-frame clones and lacks some. The table shows 40,000 or so clones, with approximately 91% occurring only once. Material: peripheral blood. These receptors originate from a man aged 50-60 years with active COVID-19. CDR3s include the opening cysteine and the closing phenylalanine or tryptophan. Fields, in order: V gene, D gene, clone size, J gene, CDR3 DNA, CDR3 protein. The D gene is left open where the match is weak. Only part of the rows carry a size: once, few, many, or a class if the clone is expanded.

>TRBV7-7|-|-|TRBJ2-3
TGTGCTAGCAGCTTAGCCCACACAGATACGCAGTATTTT
CASSLAHTDTQYF
>TRBV6-1|-|-|TRBJ1-6
TGTGCCAGCAGTGAGAGGCCAGCCTATAATTCACCCCTCCACTTT
CASSERPAYNSPLHF
>TRBV11-2|TRBD1|-|TRBJ1-4
TGTGCCAGCAGCTTTACAACAGGGGGGGAAAAACTGTTTTTT
CASSFTTGGEKLFF
>TRBV6-2/TRBV6-3|-|-|TRBJ2-7
TGTGCCAGCAGTTACTCCCCGAGGGGGGAGCAGTACTTC
CASSYSPRGEQYF
>TRBV3-1/TRBV3-2|-|-|TRBJ1-2
TGTGCCAGCAGCCAACTGTCAGGGCTGGGGGGCTACACCTTC
CASSQLSGLGGYTF
>TRBV7-7|TRBD1|-|TRBJ1-2
TGTGCTAGCAGCCTACAGGGGAAGAGCTATGGCTACACCTTC
CASSLQGKSYGYTF
>TRBV7-6|TRBD1|-|TRBJ1-1
TGTGCCAGCAGCCGACAGGGAGGCACTGAAGCTTTCTTT
CASSRQGGTEAFF
>TRBV27|-|-|TRBJ2-7
TGTGCCCTGGACGGAATGGGCAAACAGGCAAGCTACGAGCAGTACTTC
CALDGMGKQASYEQYF
>TRBV18|TRBD2|-|TRBJ2-3
TGTGCCAGCTCACCACGGACTAGCGGGAGTTCCTCAGATACGCAGTATTTT
CASSPRTSGSSSDTQYF
>TRBV10-2|-|few|TRBJ1-1
TGCGCCAGCGGGGGACAATCAATAACTGAAGCTTTCTTT
CASGGQSITEAFF
>TRBV7-2|TRBD1|-|TRBJ1-2
TGTGCCAGCAGCTTAGGCGTAGGGACAGGGGTTGGCTACACCTTC
CASSLGVGTGVGYTF
>TRBV7-8|TRBD2|-|TRBJ2-1
TGTGCCAGCAGCACTCCCAGCGGGGGGTACAATGAGCAGTTCTTC
CASSTPSGGYNEQFF
>TRBV27|-|-|TRBJ2-7
TGTGCCAGCAGTTTAACTAGCCAGAGCTCCTACGAGCAGTACTTC
CASSLTSQSSYEQYF
>TRBV18|TRBD1|once|TRBJ2-1
TGTGCCAGCTCACCACCGGGCGGAGGACAGGATGAGCAGTTCTTC
CASSPPGGGQDEQFF
>TRBV5-6|-|-|TRBJ1-1
TGTGCCAGCAGCTTGGAACAGGTGAACACTGAAGCTTTCTTT
CASSLEQVNTEAFF
>TRBV6-2/TRBV6-3|-|-|TRBJ1-1
TGTGCCAGCAGTTACTCAAGGAGTGCAGGGCGCCGGGCTTTCTTT
CASSYSRSAGRRAFF
>TRBV11-3|-|-|TRBJ2-2
TGTGCCAGCAGCTTAGATCCAGCTGCGGACACCGGGGAGCTGTTTTTT
CASSLDPAADTGELFF
>TRBV2|-|-|TRBJ2-5
TGTGCCAGCAGTCAGGGGCCCCGAGAGACCCAGTACTTC
CASSQGPRETQYF